Listed below are T cell receptor beta chains from one sample, sequenced in a study of cytotoxic CD8 clonotypes in ibrutinib-treated CLL. The repertoire was sequenced with immunoSEQ multiplex PCR; TCRdb's copy has only in-frame clones and lacks some. Of about 270,000 clones listed, 76% are singletons. Sequenced material: PBMCs, taken at disease progression, from a patient treated with ibrutinib. The receptors originated from a human donor with chronic lymphocytic leukemia. The CDR3 runs from the conserved cysteine through the conserved F or W. The order of the fields is clone size, D gene, V gene, J gene, CDR3 DNA, CDR3 protein. A D gene is named only where the DNA matches it firmly. The size entry is marked missing in some rows and otherwise reads once, few, many or a size class.

clone_size: -; d_call: -; v_call: TRBV9; j_call: TRBJ2-4; cdr3_nt: TGTGCCAGCAGCGTGGGGCGTGGGGTCCCCAGGAGGGCCAGGGCTGACATTCAGTACTTC; cdr3_aa: CASSVGRGVPRRARADIQYF
clone_size: -; d_call: -; v_call: TRBV5-1; j_call: TRBJ1-2; cdr3_nt: TGCGCCAGCAGCTTGGTAGGGCATCCCGACTATGGCTACACCTTC; cdr3_aa: CASSLVGHPDYGYTF
clone_size: -; d_call: -; v_call: TRBV25-1; j_call: TRBJ2-7; cdr3_nt: TGTGCCAGCAGTGATCCTCCCTCAGGCGACGAGCAGTACTTC; cdr3_aa: CASSDPPSGDEQYF
clone_size: -; d_call: TRBD1; v_call: TRBV27; j_call: TRBJ1-3; cdr3_nt: TGTGCCAGCAGTTCCCGACAGGGGGGAAACACCATATATTTT; cdr3_aa: CASSSRQGGNTIYF
clone_size: few; d_call: -; v_call: TRBV5-1; j_call: TRBJ2-1; cdr3_nt: TGCGCCAGCAGCTTGGACTCCGGCAATGAGCAGTTCTTC; cdr3_aa: CASSLDSGNEQFF
clone_size: -; d_call: TRBD1; v_call: TRBV29-1; j_call: TRBJ1-2; cdr3_nt: TGCAGCGTTGAAGAACGGGACAGAAGGGGCTATGGCTACACCTTC; cdr3_aa: CSVEERDRRGYGYTF
clone_size: -; d_call: -; v_call: TRBV7-8; j_call: TRBJ1-5; cdr3_nt: TGTGCCAGCAGCGCACAGGGTTGGGGCAATCAGCCCCAGCATTTT; cdr3_aa: CASSAQGWGNQPQHF
clone_size: -; d_call: TRBD2; v_call: TRBV19; j_call: TRBJ2-5; cdr3_nt: TGTGCCAGTAGTATTAGCCGGGGGGGGCGACCGGACCAGTACTTC; cdr3_aa: CASSISRGGRPDQYF
clone_size: -; d_call: -; v_call: TRBV18; j_call: TRBJ2-7; cdr3_nt: TGTGCCAGCTCACCAGGGAGACCGGGCTACGAGCAGTACTTC; cdr3_aa: CASSPGRPGYEQYF
clone_size: -; d_call: TRBD2; v_call: TRBV10-3; j_call: TRBJ2-1; cdr3_nt: TGTGCCATCAGTTCCCTAGCGGGAGACTACAATGAGCAGTTCTTC; cdr3_aa: CAISSLAGDYNEQFF
clone_size: -; d_call: -; v_call: TRBV11-3; j_call: TRBJ2-1; cdr3_nt: TGTGCCAGCAGCCCCCGGGGCAGGAATGAGCAGTTCTTC; cdr3_aa: CASSPRGRNEQFF
clone_size: -; d_call: TRBD1; v_call: TRBV19; j_call: TRBJ2-7; cdr3_nt: TGTGCCAGTAGTATAGTAGGGACAGGGAGCTCCTACGAGCAGTACTTC; cdr3_aa: CASSIVGTGSSYEQYF
clone_size: few; d_call: TRBD2; v_call: TRBV7-6; j_call: TRBJ2-7; cdr3_nt: TGTGCCAGCAGCTTAGCGTCAAGCGGGGGATCCTACGAGCAGTACTTC; cdr3_aa: CASSLASSGGSYEQYF
clone_size: -; d_call: -; v_call: TRBV27; j_call: TRBJ2-7; cdr3_nt: TGTGCCAGCAGTTTATCGATGGGGACACGGTCCTACGAGCAGTACTTC; cdr3_aa: CASSLSMGTRSYEQYF
clone_size: -; d_call: -; v_call: TRBV2; j_call: TRBJ1-3; cdr3_nt: TGTGCCAGCAGTGGGTATTACGGGGGAAACACCATATATTTT; cdr3_aa: CASSGYYGGNTIYF
clone_size: -; d_call: -; v_call: TRBV4-1; j_call: TRBJ1-2; cdr3_nt: TGCGCCAGCAGCCAAGAGGGCTATGGCTACACCTTC; cdr3_aa: CASSQEGYGYTF
clone_size: -; d_call: -; v_call: TRBV27; j_call: TRBJ2-1; cdr3_nt: TGTGCCAGCAGTTTTGAGACTAGTAGCAATGAGCAGTTCTTC; cdr3_aa: CASSFETSSNEQFF
clone_size: -; d_call: TRBD2; v_call: TRBV10-3; j_call: TRBJ2-7; cdr3_nt: TGTGCCATCAGTACTAGCGGGGGGACCTACGAGCAGTACTTC; cdr3_aa: CAISTSGGTYEQYF
clone_size: -; d_call: -; v_call: TRBV7-8; j_call: TRBJ2-1; cdr3_nt: TGTGCCAGCAGCTTACTCAATGAGCAGTTCTTC; cdr3_aa: CASSLLNEQFF
clone_size: -; d_call: -; v_call: TRBV9; j_call: TRBJ2-3; cdr3_nt: TGTGCCAGCAGCGTAGAGGGTCCACTAGGCGTACCCCCGCAGTATTTT; cdr3_aa: CASSVEGPLGVPPQYF